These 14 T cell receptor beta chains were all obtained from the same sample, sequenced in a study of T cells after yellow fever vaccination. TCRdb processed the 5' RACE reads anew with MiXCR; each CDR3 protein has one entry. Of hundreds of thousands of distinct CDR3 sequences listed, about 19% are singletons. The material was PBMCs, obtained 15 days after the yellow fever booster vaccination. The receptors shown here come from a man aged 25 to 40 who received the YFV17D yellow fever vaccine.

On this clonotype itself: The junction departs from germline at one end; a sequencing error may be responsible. CDR3 sequence: CASLPKGQGNYGYTF. In DNA form, the CDR3 reads TGTGCCAGCTTACCAAAGGGACAGGGAAACTATGGCTACACCTTC. J is TRBJ1-2 and V is TRBV18; 9 bases agree with TRBD1. The length of the CDR3 is 15 residues. Germline loops: CDR1 KGHSH, CDR2 LQKENI.

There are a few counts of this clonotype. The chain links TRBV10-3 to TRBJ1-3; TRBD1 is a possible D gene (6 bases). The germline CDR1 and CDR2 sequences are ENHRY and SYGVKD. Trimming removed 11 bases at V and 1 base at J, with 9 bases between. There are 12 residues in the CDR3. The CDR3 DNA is TGTGCCGTACAGGGTTCTGGAAACACCATATATTTT. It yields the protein CAVQGSGNTIYF.

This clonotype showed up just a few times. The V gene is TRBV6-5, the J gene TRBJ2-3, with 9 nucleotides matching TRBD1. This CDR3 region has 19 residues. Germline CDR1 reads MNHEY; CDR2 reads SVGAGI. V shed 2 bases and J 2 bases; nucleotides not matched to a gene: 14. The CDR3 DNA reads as TGTGCCAGCAGTTACCGACAGGGGGGAAGTTCGGCACACACAGATACGCAGTATTTT. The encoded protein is CASSYRQGGSSAHTDTQYF.

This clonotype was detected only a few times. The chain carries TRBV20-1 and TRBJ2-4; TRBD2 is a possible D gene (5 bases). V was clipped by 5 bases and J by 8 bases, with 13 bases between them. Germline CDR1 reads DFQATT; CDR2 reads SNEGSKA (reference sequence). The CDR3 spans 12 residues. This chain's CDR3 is CSASGGSDIQYF. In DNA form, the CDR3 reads TGCAGTGCTTCCGGCGGGTCGGACATTCAGTACTTC.

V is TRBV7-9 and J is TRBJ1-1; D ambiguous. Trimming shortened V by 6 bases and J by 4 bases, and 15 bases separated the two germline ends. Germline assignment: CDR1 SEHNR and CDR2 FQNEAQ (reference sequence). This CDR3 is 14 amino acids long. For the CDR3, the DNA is TGTGCCAGCAGACCTCGGGAGCTACTCACTGAAGCTTTCTTT. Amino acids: CASRPRELLTEAFF.

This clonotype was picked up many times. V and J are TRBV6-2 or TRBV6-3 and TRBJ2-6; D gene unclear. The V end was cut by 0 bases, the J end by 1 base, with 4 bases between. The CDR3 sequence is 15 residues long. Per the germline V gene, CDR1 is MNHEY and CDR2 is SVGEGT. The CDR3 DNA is TGTGCCAGCAGTTACTCGATTTCTGGGGCCAACGTCCTGACTTTC. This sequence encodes CASSYSISGANVLTF.

CDR3 bases: TGCAGCTCCCGTCGGACAGATACGCAGTATTTT. Residues: CSSRRTDTQYF. The chain employs TRBV29-1 and TRBJ2-3; D is unresolved. Trimming cost V 8 bases and J 3 bases, with 9 bases left between them. Germline V gene sequence: CDR1 SQVTM, CDR2 ANQGSEA. This CDR3 has 11 amino acids.

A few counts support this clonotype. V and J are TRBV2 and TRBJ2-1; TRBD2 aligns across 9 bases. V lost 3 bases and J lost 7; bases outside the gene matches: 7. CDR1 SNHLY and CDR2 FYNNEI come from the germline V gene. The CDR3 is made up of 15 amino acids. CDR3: CASSDTSGRRNEQFF. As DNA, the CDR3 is TGTGCCAGCAGTGATACCAGCGGGAGGAGGAATGAGCAGTTCTTC.

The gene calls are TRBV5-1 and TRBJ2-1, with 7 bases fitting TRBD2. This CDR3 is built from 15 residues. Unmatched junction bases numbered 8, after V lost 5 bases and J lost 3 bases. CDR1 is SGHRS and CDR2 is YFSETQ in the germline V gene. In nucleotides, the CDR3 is TGCGCCAGCAGGAAGGGGAGGGGAGGCTACAATGAGCAGTTCTTC. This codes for CASRKGRGGYNEQFF.

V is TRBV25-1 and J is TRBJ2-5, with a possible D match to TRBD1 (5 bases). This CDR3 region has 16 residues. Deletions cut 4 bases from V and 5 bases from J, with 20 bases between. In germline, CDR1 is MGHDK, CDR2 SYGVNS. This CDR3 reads CASSGSETGGRETQYF. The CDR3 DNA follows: TGTGCCAGCAGTGGCTCCGAAACAGGTGGCAGGGAGACCCAGTACTTC.

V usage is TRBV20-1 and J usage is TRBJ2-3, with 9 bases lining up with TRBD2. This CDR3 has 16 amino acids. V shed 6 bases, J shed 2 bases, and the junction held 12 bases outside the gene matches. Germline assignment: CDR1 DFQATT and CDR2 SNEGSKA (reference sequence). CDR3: CSALGVLAGSTDTQYF. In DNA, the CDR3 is TGCAGTGCCCTAGGCGTACTAGCGGGTTCCACAGATACGCAGTATTTT.

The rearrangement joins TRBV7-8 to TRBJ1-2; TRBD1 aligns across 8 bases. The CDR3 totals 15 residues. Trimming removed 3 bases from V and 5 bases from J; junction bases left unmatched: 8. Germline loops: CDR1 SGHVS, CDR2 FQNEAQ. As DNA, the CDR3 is TGTGCCAGCAGCTTCAAGGACAGGGCCGGATATGGCTACACCTTC. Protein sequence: CASSFKDRAGYGYTF.

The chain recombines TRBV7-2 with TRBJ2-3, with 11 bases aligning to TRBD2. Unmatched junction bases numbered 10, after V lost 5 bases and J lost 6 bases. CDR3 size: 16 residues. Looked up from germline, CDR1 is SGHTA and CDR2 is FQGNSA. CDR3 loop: CASSPMLAGGGDTQYF. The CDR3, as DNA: TGTGCCAGCAGCCCGATGCTAGCGGGAGGTGGGGATACGCAGTATTTT. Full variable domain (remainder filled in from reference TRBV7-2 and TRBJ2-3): GAGVSQSPSNKVTEKGKDVELRCDPISGHTALYWYRQSLGQGLEFLIYFQGNSAPDKSGLPSDRFSAERTGGSVSTLTIQRTQQEDSAVYLCASSPMLAGGGDTQYFGPGTRLTVL.

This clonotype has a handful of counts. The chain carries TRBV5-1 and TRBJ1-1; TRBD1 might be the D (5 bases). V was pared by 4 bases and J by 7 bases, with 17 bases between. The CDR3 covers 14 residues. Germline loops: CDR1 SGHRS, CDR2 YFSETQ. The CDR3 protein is CASSPSWRTIEAFF. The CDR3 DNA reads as TGCGCCAGCAGCCCCTCCTGGCGGACAATTGAAGCTTTCTTT.